Below, 11 T cell receptor beta chains from the same sample are listed, as sequenced in a study of blood T cell repertoires in COVID-19 (dated by TCRdb to 2018 to 2020). Receptors were amplified or captured by the immunoSEQ multiplex PCR assay. Imported from immuneACCESS, the table was reduced by TCRdb to in-frame sequences with V and J called. These copies leave out some clones; in studies compared against another copy, an unresolved V gene accounts for under half, and the cause of the remainder is not known. The sample table records approximately 270,000 clones; nearly 90% of these occur just once. The top ten hold roughly 3% of the sample. The sequenced sample was peripheral blood. These receptor sequences come from a man aged 18 to 30 with active or convalescent COVID-19.

V gene TRBV19 combines with J gene TRBJ1-6, with D tentatively TRBD1 (6 bases). Per the germline V gene, CDR1 is LNHDA and CDR2 is SQIVND (reference sequence). CDR3 size: 14 residues. V lost 4 bases and J 7 bases, leaving 11 bases between the germline ends. CDR3 in amino acids: CASSNDRSNSPLHF. As DNA, the CDR3 is TGTGCCAGTAGTAACGACAGGTCAAATTCACCCCTCCACTTT.

The J gene is TRBJ1-4, the V gene TRBV7-9, with D perhaps matching TRBD1 (5 bases). V lost 5 bases to trimming and J lost 7 bases, with 20 bases between them. CDR3 length: 16 amino acids. Germline V gene data show CDR1 as SEHNR and CDR2 as FQNEAQ (reference sequence). The CDR3 here is CASSPRDSGVGEKLFF. CDR3 nucleotide sequence: TGTGCCAGCAGCCCTCGGGACTCCGGGGTTGGTGAAAAACTGTTTTTT.

The chain has TRBV4-2 and TRBJ2-1; 8 bases fit TRBD2. Per the germline V gene, CDR1 is LGHNA and CDR2 is YNFKEQ. CDR3 length equals 18 residues. The ends lost 0 bases at V and 4 bases at J; junction bases unmatched: 11. This CDR3 reads CASSQDGQRGPPYNEQFF. CDR3 bases: TGTGCCAGCAGCCAAGATGGCCAGCGGGGGCCGCCGTACAATGAGCAGTTCTTC.

The chain carries TRBV7-2 and TRBJ1-5, with 7 bases identical to TRBD1. The germline V gene encodes CDR1 SGHTA and CDR2 FQGNSA. The CDR3 consists of 14 residues. Trimming cost V 3 bases and J 3 bases; bases outside gene matches: 2. The CDR3 loop reads CASSLTGINQPQHF. CDR3 DNA: TGTGCCAGCAGCTTGACAGGGATCAATCAGCCCCAGCATTTT.

This rearrangement joins TRBV18 to TRBJ2-7; 10 nucleotides match TRBD2. Germline CDR1 KGHSH, CDR2 LQKENI. The CDR3 runs to 15 residues. The junction had 0 bases not matched to a gene; V was cut back by 0 bases and J by 1 base. Here the CDR3 reads CASSPPSGGSYEQYF. For the CDR3, the DNA is TGTGCCAGCTCACCACCTAGCGGGGGGTCCTACGAGCAGTACTTC.

The V and J genes are TRBV13 and TRBJ1-1, with D perhaps TRBD1 (6 bases). Between the trimmed V and J ends, which lost 5 bases and 1 base, there was a span of 14 bases. This CDR3 contains 15 residues. Germline CDR1 PRHDT, CDR2 FYEKMQ (reference sequence). In nucleotides, the CDR3 is TGTGCCAGCAGCCTCGGGGGGCGGGGGAACACTGAAGCTTTCTTT. This translates into CASSLGGRGNTEAFF.

J is TRBJ1-1 and V is TRBV4-3; the match to TRBD1 covers 8 bases. With V trimmed by 3 bases and J by 3 bases, 9 bases remained unmatched. CDR1 is LGHNA, CDR2 YSLEER, per germline. The CDR3 sequence is 16 residues long. The CDR3 DNA sequence: TGCGCCAGCAGCCAGGCAGGGGGCCGGTTGTACACTGAAGCTTTCTTT. Amino acid sequence: CASSQAGGRLYTEAFF.

The J gene is TRBJ2-1, the V gene TRBV9; 10 nucleotides align to TRBD2. The CDR3 loop spans 15 amino acids. Trimming at V came to 0 bases and at J to 8 bases, leaving 5 bases not matched to a gene. The germline V gene has CDR1 SGDLS and CDR2 YYNGEE. Here the CDR3 DNA reads TGTGCCAGCAGCGTAGGACTAGCGGGTAAGGATGAGCAGTTCTTC. Translating gives CASSVGLAGKDEQFF.

V is TRBV4-3 and J is TRBJ1-2; TRBD1 is a possible D gene (6 bases). The CDR3 covers 17 residues. CDR1 is LGHNA, CDR2 YSLEER, per germline. Deletions cut 0 bases from V and 3 bases from J, with 17 bases between. The CDR3 DNA reads as TGCGCCAGCAGCCAAGAACTACAGGGAGTGGTGGACTATGGCTACACCTTC. Amino acid sequence: CASSQELQGVVDYGYTF.

This clone was seen a single time. The V and J genes are TRBV5-1 and TRBJ1-2, with 8 bases that match TRBD1. The germline gives CDR1 SGHRS, CDR2 YFSETQ. V dropped 4 bases and J dropped 1; count of bases not matched to a gene: 9. This CDR3 has 16 amino acids. The CDR3 loop reads CASSRGQVSYNYGYTF. CDR3 nucleotides: TGCGCCAGCAGCAGGGGACAGGTGTCCTATAACTATGGCTACACCTTC.

DNA of the CDR3: TGTGCCAGCTCACCGAGCTCGGCCTACGAGCAGTACTTC. It codes for CASSPSSAYEQYF. The rearrangement links TRBV18 to TRBJ2-7; D not certain. CDR3 size: 13 residues. V was clipped by 3 bases and J by 2 bases, with 8 bases between them. CDR1 and CDR2 from the germline V gene are KGHSH and LQKENI. Looking up the rest from reference TRBV18 and TRBJ2-7 gives the full variable domain: NAGVMQNPRHLVRRRGQEARLRCSPMKGHSHVYWYRQLPEEGLKFMVYLQKENIIDESGMPKERFSAEFPKEGPSILRIQQVVRGDSAAYFCASSPSSAYEQYFGPGTRLTVT.